Presented here are 20 T cell receptor beta chains from one specimen sequenced in a study of shared clonotypes between healthy human individuals. Profiled with immunoSEQ multiplex PCR; TCRdb holds only in-frame clones, not every one. The sample records a few million clones, roughly 92% being singletons. Sequenced sample: naive CD4+ T cells sorted from blood. The sample's subset: CD45RA+ positively selected. These receptors originate from a man between 18 and 29 years old in good health.

This rearrangement joins TRBV5-1 to TRBJ1-4, with D possibly matching TRBD1 (6 bases). The ends were cut back, 0 bases at V and 6 bases at J, with 15 bases in the middle. Germline V CDR1 and CDR2: SGHRS, YFSETQ. The CDR3 runs to 16 residues. The CDR3 bases are TGCGCCAGCAGCTTGGGCGGCGGGAGGGGGGATGAAAAACTGTTTTTT. Translating gives CASSLGGGRGDEKLFF.

V is TRBV9 and J is TRBJ2-5, with TRBD2 as a possible D gene (6 bases). The germline CDR1 and CDR2 sequences are SGDLS and YYNGEE. V was shortened by 3 bases and J by 5 bases, with 20 bases between the two germline ends. CDR3 size: 16 residues. The CDR3 sequence is CASSAGSSSGEETQYF. CDR3 nucleotide sequence: TGTGCCAGCAGCGCTGGAAGTAGCTCGGGGGAGGAGACCCAGTACTTC.

As for this clone: Distinct nucleotide sequences in the sample also encode this CDR3. This rearrangement joins TRBV6-5 to TRBJ2-2; D unresolved. Trimming cost V 6 bases and J 5 bases, with 7 bases left between them. The CDR3 length is 12 residues. Germline loops: CDR1 MNHEY, CDR2 SVGAGI. CDR3 amino acids: CASSRRTGELFF. In DNA form, the CDR3 reads TGTGCCAGCAGCCGTAGAACCGGGGAGCTGTTTTTT.

Concerning this clone: Other DNA sequences in this specimen translate into the identical CDR3. The V gene is TRBV28, the J gene TRBJ1-2; D remains unclear. CDR3 length: 12 residues. V was trimmed by 5 bases and J by 3 bases, leaving 7 bases between them. CDR1 and CDR2 from the germline V gene are MDHEN and SYDVKM. CDR3 nucleotide sequence: TGTGCCAGCAGTCCCCGGTACTATGGCTACACCTTC. It specifies CASSPRYYGYTF.

J is TRBJ1-5 and V is TRBV6-5; a possible D gene is TRBD1 (6 bases). Germline CDR1 and CDR2: MNHEY and SVGAGI. With 0 bases removed from V and 7 bases from J, the gap between germline ends came to 13 bases. CDR3 size: 15 residues. The CDR3 spells CASSYSGGQNQPQHF. The CDR3 coding sequence is TGTGCCAGCAGTTACTCAGGGGGACAAAACCAGCCCCAGCATTTT.

This clone was seen just once. The chain recombines TRBV7-2 with TRBJ2-3, with D perhaps matching TRBD1 (6 bases). The CDR3 is 16 amino acids. Germline loops: CDR1 SGHTA, CDR2 FQGNSA. The germline V and J ends were trimmed by 1 base and 0 bases, with 11 bases remaining between them. For the CDR3, the DNA is TGTGCCAGCAGCTTAGGACAGGCTACTAGCACAGATACGCAGTATTTT. Protein product: CASSLGQATSTDTQYF.

This rearrangement joins TRBV29-1 to TRBJ2-2, with D perhaps assigned TRBD1 or TRBD2 (5 bases each). The CDR3 covers 13 residues. The V gene lost 6 bases and the J gene lost 4 bases, with 12 bases spanning the gap. Germline V lookup: CDR1 SQVTM, CDR2 ANQGSEA. The CDR3 is CSVQGTGTGELFF. The CDR3 nucleotides are TGCAGCGTCCAAGGGACGGGCACCGGGGAGCTGTTTTTT.

This chain joins TRBV9 and TRBJ2-3; D perhaps matches TRBD2 (5 bases). Germline V gives CDR1 SGDLS, CDR2 YYNGEE. The CDR3 extends over 12 amino acids. Trimming removed 1 base from V and 8 bases from J, with 8 bases in between. Here the CDR3 reads CASSVISGTQYF. The CDR3 coding sequence is TGTGCCAGCAGCGTAATAAGCGGTACGCAGTATTTT.

The chain recombines TRBV7-9 with TRBJ2-7; 10 bases map to TRBD2. Germline CDR1 is SEHNR and CDR2 is FQNEAQ (reference sequence). The CDR3 is 14 amino acids. V lost 5 bases to trimming and J lost 6 bases; unmatched junction nucleotides: 7. CDR3 region: CASSQSGGAVEQYF. Here the CDR3 DNA reads TGTGCCAGCAGCCAAAGCGGGGGGGCCGTCGAGCAGTACTTC.

The chain carries TRBV5-1 and TRBJ2-7, with 8 bases matching TRBD1. Germline CDR1 SGHRS, CDR2 YFSETQ. The CDR3 length is 14 residues. J lost 2 bases, V lost 3 bases, and 4 bases had no gene match. CDR3 in DNA: TGCGCCAGCAGCTCCCAGGGACAGGCCTACGAGCAGTACTTC. It codes for CASSSQGQAYEQYF. Using reference TRBV5-1 and TRBJ2-7 for the parts outside the CDR3, the full variable domain is KAGVTQTPRYLIKTRGQQVTLSCSPISGHRSVSWYQQTPGQGLQFLFEYFSETQRNKGNFPGRFSGRQFSNSRSEMNVSTLELGDSALYLCASSSQGQAYEQYFGPGTRLTVT.

This clone was recorded only once. This chain uses TRBV5-1 with TRBJ1-2; 10 bases map to TRBD1. This CDR3 has 16 amino acids. Per germline, CDR1 SGHRS and CDR2 YFSETQ. The junction had 8 bases not matched to a gene; V was cut back by 0 bases and J by 6 bases. This CDR3 is CASSLGTGGPFDGYTF. The CDR3 DNA is TGCGCCAGCAGCTTGGGGACAGGGGGTCCTTTTGATGGCTACACCTTC.

The CDR3 spells CASSRGGLPEAFF. The CDR3 DNA is TGTGCCAGCAGCCGGGGGGGGCTCCCTGAAGCTTTCTTT. V usage is TRBV7-9 and J usage is TRBJ1-1; TRBD1 is a possible D gene (6 bases). V dropped 5 bases and J dropped 6 bases, with 13 bases sitting between them. CDR3 length: 13 amino acids. Per the germline V gene, CDR1 is SEHNR and CDR2 is FQNEAQ (reference sequence).

V gene TRBV12-5 combines with J gene TRBJ2-3; the D is unclear. Trimming cost V 4 bases and J 0 bases, with 14 bases left between them. This CDR3 comprises 16 residues. Germline loops: CDR1 LGHNT, CDR2 FRNRAP. CDR3 sequence: CASGSAASLSTDTQYF. The CDR3 coding sequence is TGTGCTAGTGGTTCGGCAGCTTCGCTTAGCACAGATACGCAGTATTTT.

The CDR3 DNA reads TGTGCCAGCCGCGGGGTAGCCAAAAACATTCAGTACTTC. This codes for CASRGVAKNIQYF. This chain links TRBV6-5 with TRBJ2-4, with D perhaps TRBD2 (6 bases). Trimming took off 8 bases at V and 0 bases at J, with 8 bases between the two ends. Germline CDR1 is MNHEY and CDR2 is SVGAGI. The CDR3 consists of 13 residues.

The chain is built from TRBV6-1 and TRBJ1-3, with unresolved D. This CDR3 has 13 amino acids. V was trimmed by 5 bases and J by 2 bases, leaving 7 bases between them. Per germline, CDR1 MNHNS and CDR2 SASEGT. The CDR3 coding sequence is TGTGCCAGCAGTCCCCCAGCTGGAAACACCATATATTTT. This codes for CASSPPAGNTIYF.

The gene calls are TRBV18 and TRBJ2-7; 8 nucleotides agree with TRBD2. This CDR3 has 14 amino acids. Losses at the gene ends were 3 bases for V and 3 bases for J; bases not matched to a gene: 4. Germline V gene data show CDR1 as KGHSH and CDR2 as LQKENI. The CDR3, as DNA: TGTGCCAGCTCACCGGTAGCGGGACTCTACGAGCAGTACTTC. Its translation: CASSPVAGLYEQYF.

The gene calls are TRBV6-5 and TRBJ1-2, with 8 bases identical to TRBD1. Germline V lookup: CDR1 MNHEY, CDR2 SVGAGI. The CDR3 sequence is 14 residues long. V dropped 2 bases and J dropped 4; count of bases not matched to a gene: 3. CDR3 DNA sequence: TGTGCCAGCAGTTACGCGACAGGGGTCTATGGCTACACCTTC. Amino acids: CASSYATGVYGYTF.

The chain couples TRBV6-5 to TRBJ2-7; 9 bases map to TRBD2. CDR3 size: 14 residues. Germline CDR1 reads MNHEY; CDR2 reads SVGAGI. After removal of 10 bases from V and 5 bases from J, the junction contained 12 bases not matched to a gene. The CDR3 loop reads CAISDFSGSNEQYF. In nucleotides, the CDR3 is TGTGCCATCAGCGACTTTAGCGGGAGTAACGAGCAGTACTTC.

This chain joins TRBV28 and TRBJ2-3; 8 bases align to TRBD2. This CDR3 is 14 amino acids long. V was pared by 6 bases and J by 9 bases, with 11 bases of the junction left unmatched. Germline assignment: CDR1 MDHEN and CDR2 SYDVKM. CDR3 bases: TGTGCCAGCAGCTCGCGGGGGGCCGCCGGGACGCAGTATTTT. It is translated as CASSSRGAAGTQYF.

This chain joins TRBV30 and TRBJ1-1; the D gene is possibly TRBD1 (6 bases). Germline lookup yields CDR1 GTSNPN and CDR2 SVGIG (reference sequence). V gave up 3 bases and J gave up 3 bases, with 14 bases separating them. This CDR3 region has 14 residues. CDR3 coding DNA: TGTGCCTGGAGGACGACAGGAACTCACACTGAAGCTTTCTTT. This encodes CAWRTTGTHTEAFF.